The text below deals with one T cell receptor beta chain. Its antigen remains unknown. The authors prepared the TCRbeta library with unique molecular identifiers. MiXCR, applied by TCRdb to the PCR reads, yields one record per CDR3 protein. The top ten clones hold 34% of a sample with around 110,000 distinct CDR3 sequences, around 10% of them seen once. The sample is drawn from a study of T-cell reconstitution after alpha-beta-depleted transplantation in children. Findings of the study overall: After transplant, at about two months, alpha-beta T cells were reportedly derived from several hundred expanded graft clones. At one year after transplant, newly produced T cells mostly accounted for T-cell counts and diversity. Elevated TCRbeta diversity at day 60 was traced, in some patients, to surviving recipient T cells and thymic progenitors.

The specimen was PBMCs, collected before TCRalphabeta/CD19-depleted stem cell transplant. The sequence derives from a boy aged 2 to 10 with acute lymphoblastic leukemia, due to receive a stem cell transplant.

The CDR3 region has the DNA TGTGCCAGCAGCCAAGGCCGTGGGGGGGCAGAGAACACCGGGGAGCTGTTTTTT. Protein sequence: CASSQGRGGAENTGELFF. The V and J genes are TRBV4-2 and TRBJ2-2, with D perhaps matching TRBD2 (7 bases). V shed 1 base and J shed 1 base, with 16 bases lying between them. Germline CDR1 reads LGHNA; CDR2 reads YNFKEQ. The CDR3 totals 18 residues.